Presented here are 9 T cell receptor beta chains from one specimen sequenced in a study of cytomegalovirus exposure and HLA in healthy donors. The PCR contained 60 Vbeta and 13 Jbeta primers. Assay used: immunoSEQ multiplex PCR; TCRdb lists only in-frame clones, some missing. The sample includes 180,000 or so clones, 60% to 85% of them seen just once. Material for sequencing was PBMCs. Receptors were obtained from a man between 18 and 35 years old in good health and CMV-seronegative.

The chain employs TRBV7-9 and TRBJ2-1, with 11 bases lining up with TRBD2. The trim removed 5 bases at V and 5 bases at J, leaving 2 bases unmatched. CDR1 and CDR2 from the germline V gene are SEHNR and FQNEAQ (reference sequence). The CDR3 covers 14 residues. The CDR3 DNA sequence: TGTGCCAGCAGCGGGACTAGCGGCAACAATGAGCAGTTCTTC. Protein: CASSGTSGNNEQFF.

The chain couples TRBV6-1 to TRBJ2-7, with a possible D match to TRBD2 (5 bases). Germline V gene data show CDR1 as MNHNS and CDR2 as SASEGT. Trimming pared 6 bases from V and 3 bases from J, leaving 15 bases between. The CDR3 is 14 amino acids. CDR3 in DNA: TGTGCCAGCAGGATCCAACTGGGAGACTACGAGCAGTACTTC. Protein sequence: CASRIQLGDYEQYF.

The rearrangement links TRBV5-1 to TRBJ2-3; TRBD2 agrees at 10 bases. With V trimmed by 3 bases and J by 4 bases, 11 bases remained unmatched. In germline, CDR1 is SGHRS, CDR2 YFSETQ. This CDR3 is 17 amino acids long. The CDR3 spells CASSSPGLAGVPDTQYF. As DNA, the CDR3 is TGCGCCAGCAGCTCCCCCGGTCTAGCGGGAGTTCCAGATACGCAGTATTTT. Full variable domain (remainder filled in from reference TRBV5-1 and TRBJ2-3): KAGVTQTPRYLIKTRGQQVTLSCSPISGHRSVSWYQQTPGQGLQFLFEYFSETQRNKGNFPGRFSGRQFSNSRSEMNVSTLELGDSALYLCASSSPGLAGVPDTQYFGPGTRLTVL.

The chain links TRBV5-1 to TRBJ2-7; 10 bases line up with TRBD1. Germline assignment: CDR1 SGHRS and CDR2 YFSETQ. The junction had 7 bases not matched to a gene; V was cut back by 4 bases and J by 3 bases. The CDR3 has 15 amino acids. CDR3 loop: CASSGTGAVFYEQYF. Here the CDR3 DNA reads TGCGCCAGCAGCGGGACAGGGGCGGTTTTCTACGAGCAGTACTTC.

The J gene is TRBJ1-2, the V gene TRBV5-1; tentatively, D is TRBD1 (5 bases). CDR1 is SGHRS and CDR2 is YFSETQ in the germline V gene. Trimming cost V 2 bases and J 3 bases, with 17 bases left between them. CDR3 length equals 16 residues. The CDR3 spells CASSFSAGRVDYGYTF. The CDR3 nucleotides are TGCGCCAGCAGCTTTTCGGCAGGGAGGGTAGACTATGGCTACACCTTC.

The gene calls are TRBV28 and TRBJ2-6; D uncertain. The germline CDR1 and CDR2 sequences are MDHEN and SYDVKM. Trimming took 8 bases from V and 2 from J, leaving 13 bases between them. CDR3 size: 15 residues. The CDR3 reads CASGSIEAGANVLTF. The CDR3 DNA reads TGTGCCAGCGGTTCAATAGAGGCTGGGGCCAACGTCCTGACTTTC. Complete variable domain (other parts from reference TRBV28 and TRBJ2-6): DVKVTQSSRYLVKRTGEKVFLECVQDMDHENMFWYRQDPGLGLRLIYFSYDVKMKEKGDIPEGYSVSREKKERFSLILESASTNQTSMYLCASGSIEAGANVLTFGAGSRLTVL.

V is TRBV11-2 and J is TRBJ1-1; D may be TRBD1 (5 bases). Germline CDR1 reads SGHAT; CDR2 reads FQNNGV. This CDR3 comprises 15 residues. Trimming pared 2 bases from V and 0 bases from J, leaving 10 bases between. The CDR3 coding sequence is TGTGCCAGCAGCTTATCGACAGCGCTGAACACTGAAGCTTTCTTT. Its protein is CASSLSTALNTEAFF.

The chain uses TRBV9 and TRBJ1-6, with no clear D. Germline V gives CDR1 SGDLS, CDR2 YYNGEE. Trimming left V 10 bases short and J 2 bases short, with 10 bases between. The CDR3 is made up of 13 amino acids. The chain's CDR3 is CAGYSTYNSPLHF. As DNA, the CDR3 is TGTGCCGGGTACAGCACCTATAATTCACCCCTCCACTTT.

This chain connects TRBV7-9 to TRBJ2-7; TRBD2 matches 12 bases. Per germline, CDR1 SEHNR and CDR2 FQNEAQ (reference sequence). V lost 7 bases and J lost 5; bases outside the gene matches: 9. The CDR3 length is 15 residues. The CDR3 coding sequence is TGTGCCAGCATCACGACTAGCGGGGGCAGGGACGAGCAGTACTTC. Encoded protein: CASITTSGGRDEQYF.